The sample holds many counts of the clone carrying this T cell receptor beta chain. RNA transcripts yielded amplified TCR beta CDR3 regions. Initially, a first-round RT-PCR of the TCR CDR3 employed the HTBI primer set. TCRdb reanalysed the multiplex PCR reads using MiXCR and keeps one entry per CDR3 protein. The sample records 500,000 to 750,000 distinct CDR3 sequences, 11% to 15% being singletons. This sample was taken from a study of T cells in Graves' hyperthyroidism and ophthalmopathy. Sequenced material: blood. This TCR came from a young woman with Graves' ophthalmopathy.

The CDR3 loop is CASSPPRGVNGYGYTF. As DNA, the CDR3 is TGTGCCAGCTCACCGCCGAGGGGAGTAAACGGCTATGGCTACACCTTC. The chain has TRBV18 and TRBJ1-2; D is possibly TRBD1 (5 bases). Germline CDR1 reads KGHSH; CDR2 reads LQKENI. V gave up 3 bases and J gave up 4 bases, with 18 bases separating them. This CDR3 spans 16 amino acids.